The 8 T cell receptor beta chains given below trace back to one sample, sequenced in a study of blood T cell repertoires in COVID-19. Assay: immunoSEQ multiplex PCR; the TCRdb copy retains only in-frame clones and omits some. This sample yields approximately 160,000 clones, of which 81% are seen a single time; roughly 11% belongs to the top ten. The sample was peripheral blood. These receptor sequences come from a man between 60 and 75 years old with active or convalescent COVID-19.

This clone appeared once. Mismatch with germline at one junction end may stem from a read error. The chain couples TRBV10-3 to TRBJ2-2, with D possibly matching TRBD2 (6 bases). This CDR3 has 12 amino acids. CDR1 is ENHRY and CDR2 is SYGVKD in the germline V gene. CDR3 loop: CAISGGVGKLFF. The CDR3 coding sequence is TGTGCCATCAGTGGGGGGGTCGGGAAGCTGTTTTTT.

This chain uses TRBV5-4 with TRBJ2-1; 7 positions match TRBD1. The CDR3 covers 16 residues. Germline V gene lookup returns CDR1 SGHNT and CDR2 YYREEE (reference sequence). Trimming cost V 0 bases and J 2 bases; bases outside gene matches: 5. CDR3 loop: CASSLVTGAAYNEQFF. In nucleotides, the CDR3 is TGTGCCAGCAGCTTGGTTACAGGGGCGGCCTACAATGAGCAGTTCTTC. The whole variable domain, remainder taken from reference TRBV5-4 and TRBJ2-1, is ETGVTQSPTHLIKTRGQQVTLRCSSQSGHNTVSWYQQALGQGPQFIFQYYREEENGRGNFPPRFSGLQFPNYSSELNVNALELDDSALYLCASSLVTGAAYNEQFFGPGTRLTVL.

The J gene is TRBJ2-7, the V gene TRBV7-2, with D hard to call. There are 15 residues in the CDR3. V lost 5 bases, J lost 0 bases, and 14 bases lay in between. Germline V lookup: CDR1 SGHTA, CDR2 FQGNSA. Here the CDR3 reads CASSAALLSSYEQYF. The CDR3, as DNA: TGTGCCAGCAGCGCCGCACTATTAAGCTCCTACGAGCAGTACTTC.

The chain is built from TRBV29-1 and TRBJ2-7; D is unclear. Per the germline V gene, CDR1 is SQVTM and CDR2 is ANQGSEA. V was pared by 3 bases and J by 4 bases, with 7 bases between. The CDR3 covers 11 residues. CDR3 region: CSVERAYEQYF. The CDR3 DNA is TGCAGCGTTGAGAGAGCTTACGAGCAGTACTTC.

This sequence joins TRBV5-4 and TRBJ1-3; 7 bases are a match to TRBD1. Germline lookup yields CDR1 SGHNT and CDR2 YYREEE (reference sequence). After removal of 4 bases from V and 2 bases from J, the junction contained 9 bases not matched to a gene. CDR3 length: 16 residues. CDR3 DNA: TGTGCCAGCAGCGCCCGACAGGGAACCGCTGGAAACACCATATATTTT. Protein product: CASSARQGTAGNTIYF.

V gene TRBV4-1 combines with J gene TRBJ2-2; TRBD1 matches at 8 bases. The CDR3 runs 14 residues. The J segment lost 6 bases and the V segment lost 4 bases, leaving 4 bases of the junction unmatched. CDR1 is MGHRA, CDR2 YSYEKL, per germline. CDR3 nucleotide sequence: TGCGCCAGCAGCCGGGACAGGTCCCCCGGGGAGCTGTTTTTT. Translated, it gives CASSRDRSPGELFF.

The gene calls are TRBV5-1 and TRBJ2-7, with 11 nucleotides matching TRBD2. Germline values: CDR1 SGHRS, CDR2 YFSETQ. Trimming at V came to 0 bases and at J to 7 bases, leaving 6 bases not matched to a gene. The CDR3 sequence is 15 residues long. CDR3 sequence (DNA): TGCGCCAGCAGCTTGGATACTAGCGGGAGTCGGGAGCAGTACTTC. Translation: CASSLDTSGSREQYF.

The CDR3 loop reads CASSLFLGGRGHTEAFF. CDR3 in DNA: TGTGCCAGCAGTTTATTCCTCGGGGGGCGCGGGCACACTGAAGCTTTCTTT. The chain employs TRBV27 and TRBJ1-1, with D possibly TRBD1 on 6 matching bases. CDR3 length: 17 amino acids. The germline V gene encodes CDR1 MNHEY and CDR2 SMNVEV (reference sequence). V gave up 1 base and J gave up 3 bases, with 18 bases separating them.